The 28 T cell receptor beta chains below all came from one sample that was sequenced in a study of blood T cell repertoires in COVID-19. Some clones are missing from TCRdb's copy, which holds only in-frame ones; the method was immunoSEQ multiplex PCR. The sample shows roughly 240,000 clones, approximately 88% of them seen only once. The sample taken for sequencing was PBMCs or T cells enriched from blood (not recorded which). All receptors derive from a woman aged 40 to 49 with acute COVID-19.

V and J are TRBV7-2 and TRBJ2-7; D is ambiguous. CDR1 SGHTA and CDR2 FQGNSA come from the germline V gene. The CDR3 extends over 13 amino acids. V was shortened by 1 base and J by 3 bases, with 7 bases between the two germline ends. This chain's CDR3 is CASSLGRLYEQYV. In nucleotides, the CDR3 is TGTGCCAGCAGCTTAGGGAGACTCTACGAGCAGTACGTC.

This chain joins TRBV9 and TRBJ2-7, with 7 bases aligning to TRBD1. CDR1 and CDR2 (germline): SGDLS, YYNGEE. Trimming took 0 bases from V and 2 from J; bases not matched to a gene: 5. This CDR3 comprises 15 residues. The CDR3 here is CASSVGEGATYEQYF. The CDR3 coding sequence is TGTGCCAGCAGCGTAGGAGAGGGGGCAACCTACGAGCAGTACTTC.

The rearrangement uses TRBV29-1 and TRBJ2-7; no clear D. Trimming took off 3 bases at V and 9 bases at J, with 3 bases between the two ends. The CDR3 extends over 8 amino acids. Germline V gene lookup returns CDR1 SQVTM and CDR2 ANQGSEA. CDR3 residues: CSVDSQYV. The CDR3 nucleotides are TGCAGCGTTGACTCGCAGTACGTC.

In its sample, this clone was seen once. The rearrangement joins TRBV19 to TRBJ1-6; 7 nucleotides align to TRBD1. This CDR3 region has 14 residues. Germline V gene lookup returns CDR1 LNHDA and CDR2 SQIVND (reference sequence). Germline trimming cut 6 bases from V and 9 bases from J; bases unmatched to any gene: 8. The CDR3 nucleotides read TGTGCCAGTAGGGTCCGACAGGGTAGTTCACCCCTCCACTTT. Its translation: CASRVRQGSSPLHF.

The chain recombines TRBV18 with TRBJ2-3, with 8 bases fitting TRBD2. Unmatched junction bases numbered 1, after V lost 1 base and J lost 1 base. CDR3 length equals 15 residues. Germline V gene data show CDR1 as KGHSH and CDR2 as LQKENI. CDR3 sequence reads: CASSPRAGGTDTQYF. Written as DNA, the CDR3 is TGTGCCAGCTCACCACGAGCGGGGGGCACAGATACGCAGTATTTT.

This chain joins TRBV13 and TRBJ1-2; D remains ambiguous. Trimming took 8 bases from V and 0 from J, leaving 10 bases between them. Germline CDR1 reads PRHDT; CDR2 reads FYEKMQ (reference sequence). This CDR3 comprises 13 residues. The CDR3 DNA is TGTGCCAGCCGTTCGATAGCTAACTATGGCTACACCTTC. Translating gives CASRSIANYGYTF.

The chain carries TRBV7-9 and TRBJ1-2; the D is unclear. CDR1 is SEHNR, CDR2 FQNEAQ, per germline (reference sequence). The CDR3 has 13 residues. The ends were cut back, 6 bases at V and 1 base at J, with 9 bases in the middle. This chain's CDR3 is CASRMRSNYGYTF. The CDR3 nucleotides are TGTGCCAGCAGGATGAGGAGTAACTATGGCTACACCTTC.

In this sample, this clone turned up a few times. The chain couples TRBV30 to TRBJ1-6; no firm D call. The CDR3 contains 15 residues. Trimming stripped 1 base from V and 9 bases from J, with 16 bases between. The germline V gene has CDR1 GTSNPN and CDR2 SVGIG (reference sequence). CDR3 in amino acids: CAWSALGGNVSPLHF. The DNA for the CDR3 is TGTGCCTGGAGTGCCTTGGGAGGAAACGTTTCACCCCTCCACTTT.

The rearrangement uses TRBV9 and TRBJ1-1; D not resolved. The CDR3 has 13 amino acids. Looked up from germline, CDR1 is SGDLS and CDR2 is YYNGEE. The V end lost 4 bases, the J end lost 4 bases, and 11 bases lay between the germline ends. CDR3 DNA sequence: TGTGCCAGCAGCAGAGAGCCGGTCACTGAAGCTTTCTTT. Translated: CASSREPVTEAFF.

The V gene is TRBV2, the J gene TRBJ1-2; the D is unclear. CDR3 length equals 14 residues. CDR1 is SNHLY and CDR2 is FYNNEI in the germline V gene. V was trimmed by 4 bases and J by 6 bases, leaving 15 bases between them. The CDR3 coding sequence is TGTGCCAGCAGTGGGTCAAAAAGAGTAGATGGCTACACCTTC. Translation gives CASSGSKRVDGYTF.

The rearrangement links TRBV28 to TRBJ1-2; the match to TRBD1 covers 9 bases. There are 14 residues in the CDR3. Trimming cost V 4 bases and J 8 bases; bases outside gene matches: 8. The germline V gene has CDR1 MDHEN and CDR2 SYDVKM. In DNA, the CDR3 is TGTGCCAGCAGTTACCCCGGGACAGGGAGCGGCTACACCTTC. This codes for CASSYPGTGSGYTF.

The CDR3 DNA reads as TGTGCCAGCAGCCCGGGGGGGCTGGTCACAGATACGCAGTATTTT. Its translation: CASSPGGLVTDTQYF. This sequence joins TRBV5-6 and TRBJ2-3, with TRBD2 matching 8 bases. V lost 4 bases, J lost 2 bases, and 6 bases stayed unmatched. This CDR3 contains 15 residues. CDR1 and CDR2 from the germline V gene are SGHDT and YYEEEE.

The chain has TRBV18 and TRBJ2-2; maybe TRBD1 (5 bases). The CDR3 spans 17 residues. With 3 bases removed from V and 3 bases from J, the gap between germline ends came to 17 bases. Germline V CDR1 and CDR2: KGHSH, LQKENI. DNA for the CDR3: TGTGCCAGCTCACCTCGCAGGGCGAACCGGTACACCGGGGAGCTGTTTTTT. Translated, it gives CASSPRRANRYTGELFF. The full variable domain, with the rest looked up from reference TRBV18 and TRBJ2-2, is NAGVMQNPRHLVRRRGQEARLRCSPMKGHSHVYWYRQLPEEGLKFMVYLQKENIIDESGMPKERFSAEFPKEGPSILRIQQVVRGDSAAYFCASSPRRANRYTGELFFGEGSRLTVL.

The CDR3 DNA reads as TGTGCCTCCCCTACGGCCGGGCGGGACAACACTGAAGCTTTCTTT. Its protein product is CASPTAGRDNTEAFF. The chain has TRBV21-1 and TRBJ1-1. TRBV21-1 is noted as a pseudogene. The CDR3 has 15 amino acids.

The V call is TRBV25-1, the J call TRBJ2-2; weak D call: TRBD2 (6 bases). The germline V and J ends were trimmed by 3 bases and 3 bases, with 8 bases remaining between them. The CDR3 contains 14 residues. Germline-derived CDR1 and CDR2 are MGHDK and SYGVNS. The CDR3 coding sequence is TGTGCCAGCAGTGACGGGAGTCACACCGGGGAGCTGTTTTTT. The encoded protein is CASSDGSHTGELFF.

The rearrangement links TRBV7-2 to TRBJ2-1; 8 nucleotides align to TRBD2. CDR3 length: 15 amino acids. Unmatched junction bases numbered 12, after V lost 7 bases and J lost 7 bases. Germline V gene data show CDR1 as SGHTA and CDR2 as FQGNSA. CDR3 protein: CASTTLGSGVNEQFF. CDR3 nucleotide sequence: TGTGCCAGCACCACCTTGGGTAGCGGGGTTAATGAGCAGTTCTTC.

The genes are TRBV6-5 and TRBJ2-2, with a tentative D call TRBD2 (5 bases). CDR3 size: 16 residues. The V end was cut by 4 bases, the J end by 1 base, with 13 bases between. CDR1 and CDR2 from the germline V gene are MNHEY and SVGAGI. The CDR3 is CASSLIKSGNTGELFF. In nucleotides, the CDR3 is TGTGCCAGCAGTTTAATCAAGAGCGGGAACACCGGGGAGCTGTTTTTT.

In this sample, this clone turned up a few times. The chain is built from TRBV19 and TRBJ1-2; possibly TRBD1 for D (6 bases). The germline gives CDR1 LNHDA, CDR2 SQIVND (reference sequence). This CDR3 is built from 12 residues. V was trimmed by 8 bases and J by 8 bases, leaving 15 bases between them. The DNA for the CDR3 is TGTGCCAGTGGAACCTGGGACACCGGCTACACCTTC. This codes for CASGTWDTGYTF.

The V gene is TRBV29-1, the J gene TRBJ1-1, with a weak D call TRBD1 (6 bases). The CDR3 loop spans 11 amino acids. Germline V gives CDR1 SQVTM, CDR2 ANQGSEA. V was trimmed by 6 bases and J by 6 bases, leaving 11 bases between them. In DNA, the CDR3 is TGCAGCGTGGCCAGGGGCTCTGAAGCTTTCTTT. It translates to CSVARGSEAFF.

The chain links TRBV5-4 to TRBJ1-6, with a possible D match to TRBD1 (6 bases). This CDR3 is 14 amino acids long. Per the germline V gene, CDR1 is SGHNT and CDR2 is YYREEE (reference sequence). Trimming shortened V by 4 bases and J by 5 bases, and 10 bases separated the two germline ends. The CDR3: CASSRQVDNSPLHF. CDR3 bases: TGTGCCAGCAGCCGACAGGTCGATAATTCACCCCTCCACTTT.

The J gene is TRBJ1-1, the V gene TRBV7-2; 9 bases line up with TRBD1. Germline CDR1 is SGHTA and CDR2 is FQGNSA. The CDR3 has 15 amino acids. V trimming: 0 bases; J trimming: 4 bases; junction bases outside the gene matches: 3. CDR3 in DNA: TGTGCCAGCAGCTTAGCCAACAGGGGGCGCACTGAAGCTTTCTTT. Amino acids: CASSLANRGRTEAFF.

The genes are TRBV14 and TRBJ1-5; D is possibly TRBD1 (5 bases). Germline CDR1 reads SGHDN; CDR2 reads FVKESK. CDR3 length: 13 residues. V lost 0 bases and J 12 bases, leaving 12 bases between the germline ends. The CDR3 nucleotides read TGTGCCAGCAGCCAAGATGGGTACAGGCGCCAGCATTTT. Translating it yields CASSQDGYRRQHF.

The V and J genes are TRBV5-4 and TRBJ1-1; the D gene is possibly TRBD1 (5 bases). Germline lookup yields CDR1 SGHNT and CDR2 YYREEE (reference sequence). CDR3 length equals 13 residues. The germline V and J ends were trimmed by 4 bases and 3 bases, with 10 bases remaining between them. CDR3 in amino acids: CASSITGDTEAFF. Written as DNA, the CDR3 is TGTGCCAGCAGCATCACAGGAGACACTGAAGCTTTCTTT.

A few counts support this clone. The chain joins TRBV19 to TRBJ1-1; D is ambiguous. Looked up from germline, CDR1 is LNHDA and CDR2 is SQIVND (reference sequence). V lost 5 bases to trimming and J lost 1 base, with 14 bases between them. The CDR3 has 15 residues. CDR3 residues: CASSLGGPGNTEAFF. As DNA, the CDR3 is TGTGCCAGTAGTCTGGGAGGACCGGGGAACACTGAAGCTTTCTTT. The full variable domain, completed using reference TRBV19 and TRBJ1-1, is DGGITQSPKYLFRKEGQNVTLSCEQNLNHDAMYWYRQDPGQGLRLIYYSQIVNDFQKGDIAEGYSVSREKKESFPLTVTSAQKNPTAFYLCASSLGGPGNTEAFFGQGTRLTVV.

This clone was counted a single time. The chain is built from TRBV29-1 and TRBJ1-4; no definite D call. CDR3 size: 13 residues. Germline CDR1 and CDR2: SQVTM and ANQGSEA. Trimming stripped 7 bases from V and 0 bases from J, with 9 bases between. CDR3: CSGRSATNEKLFF. DNA for the CDR3: TGCAGCGGCAGATCAGCAACTAATGAAAAACTGTTTTTT.

There are many counts of this clone. The chain has TRBV21-1 and TRBJ1-5; TRBD1, the table's D call, was not compared with the DNA. TRBV21-1 is a pseudogene. CDR3 length: 12 residues. CDR3 in amino acids: CASTRGYQPQHF. DNA for the CDR3: TGTGCCAGCACCAGGGGATACCAGCCCCAGCATTTT.

The V gene is TRBV21-1, the J gene TRBJ2-1; the table assigns TRBD2, which was not confirmed against the DNA. TRBV21-1 is recorded as a pseudogene. The CDR3 covers 19 residues. CDR3 sequence: CASTVYGLVRSSRDNEQFF. The CDR3 region has the DNA TGTGCCAGCACAGTTTACGGGTTAGTGAGGTCTAGCCGAGACAATGAGCAGTTCTTC.

The chain carries TRBV5-5 and TRBJ2-7, with D tentatively TRBD2 (6 bases). Trimming left V 0 bases short and J 4 bases short, with 8 bases between. Germline CDR1 is SGHKS and CDR2 is YYEKEE (reference sequence). The CDR3 is made up of 13 amino acids. In nucleotides, the CDR3 is TGTGCCAGCAGCTTGGCGGAGGGTTACGAGCAGTACTTC. It yields the protein CASSLAEGYEQYF. The full variable domain, completed using reference TRBV5-5 and TRBJ2-7, is DAGVTQSPTHLIKTRGQQVTLRCSPISGHKSVSWYQQVLGQGPQFIFQYYEKEERGRGNFPDRFSARQFPNYSSELNVNALLLGDSALYLCASSLAEGYEQYFGPGTRLTVT.